This TCR beta chain appears in the sequencing data of a study of blood T cell repertoires in COVID-19. Background on the study: Some COVID-19 samples were acute and others convalescent; all came from the United States, Italy and Spain. The cDNA or gDNA used as material had been derived from T cells, B-cell-depleted T cells, or PBMCs.

The CDR3 is made up of 13 amino acids. In germline, CDR1 is MNHEY, CDR2 SVGEGT. V was cut by 5 bases and J by 1 base, with 8 bases left in between. In the original workflow: Amplification of reference gene primers provided the estimated nucleated cell counts. Profiled with immunoSEQ multiplex PCR; TCRdb holds only in-frame clones, not every one. That table supplies the V and J calls and clone size; D and trimming were determined from the DNA. The sample comprises approximately 110,000 clones, approximately 90% of which are singletons, and 2.1% rests with the top ten. While infection was still active, Seattle patients were enrolled and then followed longitudinally.

The chain combines TRBV6-2 or TRBV6-3 with TRBJ1-1, with no clear D. The sequence was obtained from a man aged 50 to 59 with COVID-19, enrolled during active disease. Source material: peripheral blood. The DNA of the CDR3 is TGTGCCAGCAGTGGACTGCCGAACACTGAAGCTTTCTTT. It yields the protein CASSGLPNTEAFF.